A single sample is the source of the 32 T cell receptor beta chains below, sequenced in a study of T-cell memory formation after mild COVID-19. TCRdb itself ran the 5' RACE reads through MiXCR, one entry per CDR3 protein. Here the sample spans 400,000 or so distinct CDR3 sequences, around 21% being singletons. Source material: PBMCs or a T cell subset sorted from them (not recorded which). The source of these receptors is an adult woman who had mild COVID-19 (a few samples of this study predate the infection). Cell type and time point are not known.

There are many counts of this clonotype. The J gene is TRBJ2-7, the V gene TRBV6-2 or TRBV6-3; D uncertain. Per germline, CDR1 MNHEY and CDR2 SVGEGT. V was pared by 2 bases and J by 1 base, with 12 bases between. The CDR3 runs to 15 residues. CDR3 DNA sequence: TGTGCCAGCAGTTACCCCGATACACAGTCCTACGAGCAGTACTTC. This translates into CASSYPDTQSYEQYF.

There are a few counts of this clonotype. V gene TRBV7-8 combines with J gene TRBJ2-2, with D possibly being TRBD1 (6 bases). CDR1 is SGHVS, CDR2 FQNEAQ, per germline. V was clipped by 5 bases and J by 2 bases, with 12 bases between them. The CDR3 length is 15 residues. CDR3: CASSPGVLNTGELFF. The CDR3 region has the DNA TGTGCCAGCAGCCCAGGGGTGCTAAACACCGGGGAGCTGTTTTTT.

This clonotype appeared many times. The gene calls are TRBV7-2 and TRBJ2-3, with 7 bases that match TRBD2. V lost 1 base, J lost 3 bases, and 1 base stayed unmatched. CDR1 and CDR2 from the germline V gene are SGHTA and FQGNSA. This CDR3 contains 14 residues. For the CDR3, the DNA is TGTGCCAGCAGCTTAGGCGGGAGAACAGATACGCAGTATTTT. Protein sequence: CASSLGGRTDTQYF.

In its sample, this clonotype was seen a few times. The V gene is TRBV3-1, the J gene TRBJ2-7, with D perhaps TRBD1 (6 bases). Germline V gene data show CDR1 as LGHDT and CDR2 as YNNKEL (reference sequence). The V and J ends lost 1 base and 4 bases respectively, with 11 bases between them. The CDR3 is 14 residues long. CDR3 nucleotides: TGTGCCAGCAGCCAAGGGCCACAGGGATACGAGCAGTACTTC. This codes for CASSQGPQGYEQYF.

The gene calls are TRBV6-4 and TRBJ1-1; D is uncertain. Germline CDR1 MRHNA, CDR2 SNTAGT. The CDR3 has 14 residues. V gave up 3 bases and J gave up 0 bases, with 8 bases separating them. CDR3 sequence (DNA): TGTGCCAGCAGTGAAGGAGGACTGAACACTGAAGCTTTCTTT. Its protein product is CASSEGGLNTEAFF.

The V and J genes are TRBV9 and TRBJ2-1, with D perhaps matching TRBD2 (7 bases). V dropped 0 bases and J dropped 7 bases, with 14 bases sitting between them. CDR3 length: 15 amino acids. The germline V gene has CDR1 SGDLS and CDR2 YYNGEE. The DNA for the CDR3 is TGTGCCAGCAGCGTAGCGGGGGGCCGTCTTAATGAGCAGTTCTTC. Translated, it gives CASSVAGGRLNEQFF.

This clonotype was observed a few times. The chain employs TRBV20-1 and TRBJ2-3, with unresolved D. Germline CDR1 reads DFQATT; CDR2 reads SNEGSKA (reference sequence). The CDR3 runs to 13 residues. V was clipped by 6 bases and J by 1 base, with 11 bases between them. The CDR3 region has the DNA TGCAGTGCGAGAAACGTACGCACAGATACGCAGTATTTT. It specifies CSARNVRTDTQYF.

This rearrangement joins TRBV7-2 to TRBJ1-1, with D maybe TRBD1 (6 bases). V was cut by 3 bases and J by 4 bases, with 12 bases left in between. This CDR3 region has 14 residues. Germline CDR1 SGHTA, CDR2 FQGNSA. CDR3 protein: CASSLSGGLTEAFF. The CDR3, as DNA: TGTGCCAGCAGCTTGAGTGGGGGGCTCACTGAAGCTTTCTTT.

The rearrangement links TRBV4-1 to TRBJ2-3; 11 bases line up with TRBD2. The CDR3 covers 21 residues. Trimming took 3 bases from V and 5 from J; bases not matched to a gene: 22. CDR1 is MGHRA, CDR2 YSYEKL, per germline. As DNA, the CDR3 is TGCGCCAGCAGCCAGCCGGGACTAGCGGTCCCCACCCCCAGAGATCGAGATACGCAGTATTTT. Translating it yields CASSQPGLAVPTPRDRDTQYF.

This clonotype was counted a few times. CDR3 in DNA: TGCAGTGCTAGCTATAGCGAGCAGTACTTC. Translated: CSASYSEQYF. The chain is built from TRBV20-1 and TRBJ2-7; D remains ambiguous. CDR3 length: 10 residues. Germline assignment: CDR1 DFQATT and CDR2 SNEGSKA (reference sequence). V lost 3 bases, J lost 6 bases, and 6 bases lay in between.

The rearrangement links TRBV6-4 to TRBJ2-3, with TRBD2 matching 10 bases. Germline V gives CDR1 MRHNA, CDR2 SNTAGT. Germline trimming cut 2 bases from V and 0 bases from J; bases unmatched to any gene: 2. CDR3 size: 16 residues. In DNA form, the CDR3 reads TGTGCCAGCAGTGACACAGCGGGGGGGAGCACAGATACGCAGTATTTT. It encodes CASSDTAGGSTDTQYF.

J is TRBJ2-1 and V is TRBV7-8; D remains ambiguous. This CDR3 region has 14 residues. The V gene lost 2 bases and the J gene lost 2 bases, with 7 bases spanning the gap. Germline V gives CDR1 SGHVS, CDR2 FQNEAQ. The CDR3 loop reads CASSLLKTYNEQFF. CDR3 sequence (DNA): TGTGCCAGCAGCTTACTAAAGACCTACAATGAGCAGTTCTTC.

In this sample, this clonotype turned up many times. The J gene is TRBJ2-1, the V gene TRBV12-3 or TRBV12-4, with D possibly TRBD1 on 5 matching bases. V was pared by 6 bases and J by 3 bases, with 15 bases between. The CDR3 is 15 amino acids. The CDR3 sequence is CASSQGYLIYNEQFF. For the CDR3, the DNA is TGTGCCAGCAGCCAGGGCTACCTAATCTACAATGAGCAGTTCTTC.

The chain is built from TRBV15 and TRBJ2-1; 15 bases are a match to TRBD2. Germline CDR1 and CDR2: LNHNV and YYDKDF (reference sequence). This CDR3 comprises 16 residues. J was trimmed by 10 bases and V by 5 bases; bases with no gene match: 9. DNA for the CDR3: TGTGCCACCAGCCCGGGTGGACTAGCGGGAGGGCCAGAGCAGTTCTTC. This codes for CATSPGGLAGGPEQFF.

This chain connects TRBV20-1 to TRBJ2-3, with 9 bases identical to TRBD2. Trimming removed 0 bases from V and 4 bases from J; junction bases left unmatched: 11. The germline V gene has CDR1 DFQATT and CDR2 SNEGSKA (reference sequence). There are 17 residues in the CDR3. CDR3 amino acids: CSARDLPPGLAADTQYF. CDR3 in DNA: TGCAGTGCTAGAGACCTTCCCCCGGGACTAGCAGCAGATACGCAGTATTTT.

This clonotype has only a few counts. The junction departs from germline at one end; a sequencing error may be responsible. The V gene is TRBV7-7, the J gene TRBJ2-7, with 7 positions matching TRBD2. Germline loops: CDR1 SSHAT, CDR2 FNYEAQ (reference sequence). This CDR3 spans 15 amino acids. This chain's CDR3 is CASSPLRTRAYEQYF. In nucleotides, the CDR3 is TGTGCTAGCAGCCCTCTGCGGACTAGGGCCTACGAGCAGTACTTC.

This rearrangement joins TRBV29-1 to TRBJ2-3, with D uncertain. CDR3 length: 13 amino acids. CDR1 and CDR2 from the germline V gene are SQVTM and ANQGSEA. Trimming took off 8 bases at V and 1 base at J, with 13 bases between the two ends. The CDR3: CSPGWAGTDTQYF. The CDR3 DNA is TGCAGCCCCGGGTGGGCTGGCACAGATACGCAGTATTTT.

J is TRBJ2-7 and V is TRBV20-1; TRBD2 matches 7 bases. CDR3 length: 15 amino acids. Germline CDR1 and CDR2: DFQATT and SNEGSKA (reference sequence). V was clipped by 1 base and J by 1 base; unmatched bases: 7. The CDR3 loop reads CSARVKTSLSYEQYF. The CDR3 coding sequence is TGCAGTGCTAGAGTGAAGACTAGCCTTTCCTACGAGCAGTACTTC.

Only a few counts were recorded for this clonotype. For the CDR3, the DNA is TGTGCCAGCAGCCAAGATTTGATCGGGGAGCTGTTTTTT. Its translation is CASSQDLIGELFF. The rearrangement joins TRBV3-1 to TRBJ2-2, with D unclear. V was pared by 0 bases and J by 7 bases, with 6 bases between. In germline, CDR1 is LGHDT, CDR2 YNNKEL (reference sequence). The CDR3 consists of 13 residues.

The V gene is TRBV9, the J gene TRBJ1-2, with D possibly matching TRBD1 (5 bases). Germline CDR1 reads SGDLS; CDR2 reads YYNGEE. CDR3 length equals 14 residues. Between the trimmed V and J ends, which lost 3 bases and 4 bases, there was a span of 13 bases. CDR3 amino acids: CASSAQGWSYGYTF. DNA of the CDR3: TGTGCCAGCAGCGCCCAGGGTTGGAGCTATGGCTACACCTTC.

This rearrangement joins TRBV4-3 to TRBJ2-5; 8 nucleotides align to TRBD2. CDR1 and CDR2 (germline): LGHNA, YSLEER. The CDR3 consists of 17 residues. V shed 0 bases, J shed 3 bases, and the junction held 9 bases outside the gene matches. Written as DNA, the CDR3 is TGCGCCAGCAGCCAAGATCGTTCCGGGACTAGTAAAGAGACCCAGTACTTC. It specifies CASSQDRSGTSKETQYF.

This clonotype has a handful of counts. The chain links TRBV27 to TRBJ1-5, with D perhaps matching TRBD1 (6 bases). The CDR3 runs 16 residues. Germline CDR1 and CDR2: MNHEY and SMNVEV (reference sequence). V was cut by 5 bases and J by 1 base, with 15 bases left in between. This CDR3 reads CASSPEGGGSNQPQHF. The CDR3 DNA reads TGTGCCAGCAGTCCCGAAGGAGGGGGAAGCAATCAGCCCCAGCATTTT.

This clonotype occurred a few times. V is TRBV9 and J is TRBJ2-7, with D possibly called TRBD1 or TRBD2 (5 bases each). The CDR3 totals 13 residues. Germline V gene lookup returns CDR1 SGDLS and CDR2 YYNGEE. V was clipped by 0 bases and J by 3 bases, with 7 bases between them. Here the CDR3 reads CASSVDGGYEQYF. The CDR3 DNA sequence: TGTGCCAGCAGCGTAGATGGGGGCTACGAGCAGTACTTC.

The chain uses TRBV18 and TRBJ1-1; D remains ambiguous. The CDR3 consists of 16 residues. The V gene's germline CDR1 is KGHSH and CDR2 LQKENI. Trimming stripped 0 bases from V and 0 bases from J, with 11 bases between. The CDR3 sequence is CASSPPVGSMNTEAFF. DNA of the CDR3: TGTGCCAGCTCACCACCGGTGGGCAGCATGAACACTGAAGCTTTCTTT.

The CDR3 DNA sequence: TGCGCCAGCAGCTTGGCCAGACAGGGAGATGGCTACACCTTC. This gives the protein CASSLARQGDGYTF. V and J are TRBV5-1 and TRBJ1-2; TRBD1 matches 7 bases. J was trimmed by 6 bases and V by 0 bases; bases with no gene match: 5. The CDR3 length is 14 residues. CDR1 and CDR2 from the germline V gene are SGHRS and YFSETQ.

This clonotype was detected many times. J is TRBJ2-1 and V is TRBV7-3; maybe TRBD1 (6 bases). CDR3 size: 13 residues. Germline CDR1 reads SGHTA; CDR2 reads FQGTGA. Trimming removed 5 bases at V and 4 bases at J, with 9 bases between. The CDR3 nucleotides are TGTGCCAGCAGCGTACAGGGTTACAATGAGCAGTTCTTC. Translated, it gives CASSVQGYNEQFF.

The chain recombines TRBV12-3 or TRBV12-4 with TRBJ1-4; D unclear. With 6 bases removed from V and 11 bases from J, the gap between germline ends came to 19 bases. CDR3 length: 14 residues. This chain's CDR3 is CASSPDLGEEKLFF. The CDR3 DNA reads as TGTGCCAGCAGCCCAGACCTTGGGGAAGAGAAACTGTTTTTT.

The V and J genes are TRBV7-8 and TRBJ2-2, with D possibly being TRBD1 (5 bases). Germline loops: CDR1 SGHVS, CDR2 FQNEAQ. This CDR3 is 16 amino acids long. The V end was cut by 5 bases, the J end by 1 base, with 14 bases between. CDR3 bases: TGTGCCAGCAGCCCTACACGGACACTGAACACCGGGGAGCTGTTTTTT. It is translated as CASSPTRTLNTGELFF.

The chain carries TRBV20-1 and TRBJ2-1; D uncertain. Germline V gene sequence: CDR1 DFQATT, CDR2 SNEGSKA (reference sequence). V was trimmed by 2 bases and J by 1 base, leaving 9 bases between them. The CDR3 spans 14 residues. Written as DNA, the CDR3 is TGCAGTGCTAGACCCAGAGTGTCCTACAATGAGCAGTTCTTC. Its protein product is CSARPRVSYNEQFF.

The V and J genes are TRBV7-2 and TRBJ2-3, with 12 bases fitting TRBD2. V lost 1 base and J lost 1; bases outside the gene matches: 3. The germline V gene has CDR1 SGHTA and CDR2 FQGNSA. The CDR3 totals 17 residues. As DNA, the CDR3 is TGTGCCAGCAGCTTAGTAGCTAGCGGGGGGGGCACAGATACGCAGTATTTT. It codes for CASSLVASGGGTDTQYF.

This clonotype was picked up a small number of times. The J gene is TRBJ1-1, the V gene TRBV5-1; D is ambiguous. From germline, CDR1 is SGHRS and CDR2 YFSETQ. The CDR3 covers 15 residues. Trimming stripped 4 bases from V and 4 bases from J, with 17 bases between. CDR3 protein: CASSPEGLPGTEAFF. CDR3 nucleotide sequence: TGCGCCAGCAGCCCTGAAGGACTGCCGGGCACTGAAGCTTTCTTT.

V is TRBV27 and J is TRBJ2-7; D possibly corresponds to TRBD2 (6 bases). Germline CDR1 and CDR2: MNHEY and SMNVEV (reference sequence). The ends were cut back, 5 bases at V and 3 bases at J, with 17 bases in the middle. This CDR3 has 15 residues. The DNA for the CDR3 is TGTGCCAGCAGTGCGAGTCGGGGGACCCTCTACGAGCAGTACTTC. Translation: CASSASRGTLYEQYF.